This T cell receptor beta chain was recovered during a study of T-cell reconstitution after alpha-beta-depleted transplantation in children. V shed 3 bases and J shed 5 bases, with 16 bases lying between them. The length of the CDR3 is 15 residues. Germline values: CDR1 MNHEY, CDR2 SMNVEV (reference sequence). Unique molecular identifiers featured in how the TCRbeta library was prepared. TCRdb processed the PCR reads anew with MiXCR; each CDR3 protein has one entry. The sample lists about 830,000 distinct CDR3 sequences, about 15% seen once, with about 5% in the top ten. This clonotype was observed a few times. Its antigen is still unknown. Points from the study as a whole: Expanded graft clones, several hundred of them, were reportedly the source of alpha-beta T cells about two months after transplant. Among T cells one year after transplant, newly produced cells accounted for most counts and diversity. At day 60, the high TCRbeta diversity found in some patients originated from recipient T cells and thymic progenitors that had survived.

The chain recombines TRBV27 with TRBJ1-2, with D unresolved. Source: PBMCs, mostly from graft donor cells, taken 360 days after TCRalphabeta/CD19-depleted stem cell transplant. The TCR was taken from a male patient under 18 who had a stem cell transplant for acute lymphoblastic leukemia, so the T cells may come from the graft donor. The CDR3 sequence: CASSFVGKGGYGYTF. CDR3 nucleotides: TGTGCCAGCAGTTTTGTAGGGAAGGGTGGATATGGCTACACCTTC.